These 28 T cell receptor beta chains came from one sample sequenced in a study of control samples from healthy donors and cancer patients (dated by TCRdb to the early 2020s). Library construction relied on the immunoSEQ multiplex PCR assay. Entries here come from immuneACCESS through TCRdb and include only in-frame sequences with V and J called. Some clones fail to appear in such tables; in the studies checked, an unresolved V gene covers under half of the shortfall, and the cause of the remainder is unknown. This sample gives fewer than 200,000 clones in total; more than 90% of them show up just once. Around 1.5% of the sample rests with the top ten. Sequenced input: blood. The receptors originated from a man younger than 40 in good health.

This chain joins TRBV27 and TRBJ1-2, with 7 bases that match TRBD1. The V segment lost 5 bases and the J segment 4 bases; nucleotides outside the gene matches: 13. Germline V gene sequence: CDR1 MNHEY, CDR2 SMNVEV (reference sequence). This CDR3 is 16 amino acids long. The CDR3 loop is CASSRHRTGESYGYTF. The CDR3 nucleotides are TGTGCCAGCAGTCGCCACAGGACAGGAGAGAGCTATGGCTACACCTTC.

The chain uses TRBV2 and TRBJ1-1; D unclear. Looked up from germline, CDR1 is SNHLY and CDR2 is FYNNEI. The ends were cut back, 9 bases at V and 0 bases at J, with 14 bases in the middle. CDR3 length: 14 amino acids. As DNA, the CDR3 is TGTGCCAGTGAGACTGGCAGGATGAACACTGAAGCTTTCTTT. It yields the protein CASETGRMNTEAFF.

This clone was counted a few times. V is TRBV28 and J is TRBJ2-7; D possibly corresponds to TRBD2 (6 bases). Deletions cut 5 bases from V and 0 bases from J, with 14 bases between. This CDR3 is built from 15 residues. Germline-derived CDR1 and CDR2 are MDHEN and SYDVKM. This CDR3 reads CASSVPGLNSYEQYF. The CDR3 nucleotides are TGTGCCAGCAGTGTTCCGGGACTGAACTCCTACGAGCAGTACTTC.

The chain employs TRBV4-3 and TRBJ2-1; D is perhaps TRBD2 (6 bases). CDR1 and CDR2 (germline): LGHNA, YSLEER. Trimming pared 0 bases from V and 3 bases from J, leaving 15 bases between. The CDR3 is made up of 17 amino acids. CDR3 nucleotide sequence: TGCGCCAGCAGCCAAGAATTTGCGGGGTCGGTCTACAATGAGCAGTTCTTC. Translating it yields CASSQEFAGSVYNEQFF.

This chain links TRBV5-6 with TRBJ1-1; tentative D call: TRBD1 (5 bases). V was pared by 4 bases and J by 0 bases, with 10 bases between. Per germline, CDR1 SGHDT and CDR2 YYEEEE. CDR3 length: 14 residues. This CDR3 is CASSRWGMNTEAFF. In nucleotides, the CDR3 is TGTGCCAGCAGCCGCTGGGGGATGAACACTGAAGCTTTCTTT.

In this sample, this clone turned up once. V is TRBV9 and J is TRBJ2-1; 7 nucleotides agree with TRBD2. The V gene's germline CDR1 is SGDLS and CDR2 YYNGEE. The CDR3 length is 12 residues. The V segment lost 5 bases and the J segment 10 bases; nucleotides outside the gene matches: 6. The CDR3 reads CASRGGEREQFF. In DNA, the CDR3 is TGTGCCAGCAGGGGAGGGGAGCGGGAGCAGTTCTTC.

The rearrangement joins TRBV7-8 to TRBJ2-3; 7 bases are a match to TRBD2. The CDR3 is 16 amino acids. The ends lost 3 bases at V and 5 bases at J; junction bases unmatched: 11. The germline CDR1 and CDR2 sequences are SGHVS and FQNEAQ. The CDR3 protein is CASSFPGAGVIDTQYF. The CDR3 DNA reads as TGTGCCAGCAGCTTCCCCGGGGCGGGAGTGATAGATACGCAGTATTTT. The entire variable domain, with the rest obtained from reference TRBV7-8 and TRBJ2-3, is as follows: GAGVSQSPRYKVAKRGQDVALRCDPISGHVSLFWYQQALGQGPEFLTYFQNEAQLDKSGLPSDRFFAERPEGSVSTLKIQRTQQEDSAVYLCASSFPGAGVIDTQYFGPGTRLTVL.

The CDR3 nucleotides read TGTGCCAGCAGTGACAGGGGCTCTTATAATTCACCCCTCCACTTT. It translates to CASSDRGSYNSPLHF. The chain employs TRBV6-1 and TRBJ1-6; D possibly corresponds to TRBD1 (6 bases). Germline assignment: CDR1 MNHNS and CDR2 SASEGT. Trimming pared 3 bases from V and 4 bases from J, leaving 10 bases between. The CDR3 runs to 15 residues.

The CDR3 sequence: CASSRTSVTGELFF. CDR3 in DNA: TGTGCCAGTAGCCGAACTAGCGTCACCGGGGAGCTGTTTTTT. The chain links TRBV19 to TRBJ2-2, with 7 bases aligning to TRBD2. The CDR3 contains 14 residues. J lost 4 bases, V lost 6 bases, and 5 bases had no gene match. The germline CDR1 and CDR2 sequences are LNHDA and SQIVND (reference sequence). The full variable domain, its missing parts supplied by reference TRBV19 and TRBJ2-2, is DGGITQSPKYLFRKEGQNVTLSCEQNLNHDAMYWYRQDPGQGLRLIYYSQIVNDFQKGDIAEGYSVSREKKESFPLTVTSAQKNPTAFYLCASSRTSVTGELFFGEGSRLTVL.

Notes on this clone: At one boundary the junction diverges from the germline segment, which might be a read error. J is TRBJ1-2 and V is TRBV2; a weak D match, TRBD1 (6 bases). The CDR3 totals 15 residues. The germline V gene encodes CDR1 SNHLY and CDR2 FYNNEI. In DNA, the CDR3 is TGTGCCAGCAGGGAAGGACAGCAAACTAACTATGGCTACACCTTC. It is translated as CASREGQQTNYGYTF.

The V and J genes are TRBV7-2 and TRBJ2-1, with 16 bases matching TRBD2. The V segment lost 5 bases and the J segment 6 bases; nucleotides outside the gene matches: 4. This CDR3 is 16 amino acids long. CDR1 is SGHTA, CDR2 FQGNSA, per germline. CDR3 amino acids: CASSPGTSGGVNEQFF. The CDR3 DNA reads as TGTGCCAGCAGCCCAGGGACTAGCGGGGGGGTCAATGAGCAGTTCTTC.

V usage is TRBV4-1 and J usage is TRBJ1-6, with 9 bases that match TRBD1. CDR3 length: 15 amino acids. Germline CDR1 MGHRA, CDR2 YSYEKL. J gave up 13 bases and V 0 bases, and 7 bases lay outside the gene matches. The CDR3 region has the DNA TGCGCCAGCAGCCAAGATACAGGGGGCCTATCCCCCCTCCACTTT. Translation: CASSQDTGGLSPLHF.

The chain has TRBV27 and TRBJ1-3; D might be TRBD1 (6 bases). The CDR3 runs 18 residues. Germline-derived CDR1 and CDR2 are MNHEY and SMNVEV (reference sequence). The ends were cut back, 7 bases at V and 4 bases at J, with 26 bases in the middle. The CDR3 nucleotides are TGTGCCAGCACACACAGAAAAACAACAGGGAGATCAGGAAACACCATATATTTT. Protein: CASTHRKTTGRSGNTIYF.

This clone has a single count. The chain couples TRBV24-1 to TRBJ1-4; 9 bases are a match to TRBD1. Losses at the gene ends were 3 bases for V and 10 bases for J; bases not matched to a gene: 11. CDR1 and CDR2 from the germline V gene are KGHDR and SFDVKD. The CDR3 contains 16 residues. CDR3 in amino acids: CATSDTPGQGQGKLFF. The CDR3 nucleotides are TGTGCCACCAGTGATACACCGGGACAGGGTCAAGGAAAACTGTTTTTT.

The V gene is TRBV7-2, the J gene TRBJ1-2; TRBD1 might be the D (5 bases). Deletions cut 2 bases from V and 5 bases from J, with 15 bases between. Germline CDR1 is SGHTA and CDR2 is FQGNSA. This CDR3 has 15 residues. The chain's CDR3 is CASSLYLQKGYGYTF. The CDR3 nucleotides read TGTGCCAGCAGCTTATATCTACAGAAGGGGTATGGCTACACCTTC.

The chain joins TRBV10-1 to TRBJ1-1, with 11 bases identical to TRBD1. Trimming took 5 bases from V and 4 from J; bases not matched to a gene: 3. Per germline, CDR1 WNHNN and CDR2 SYGVQD (reference sequence). The CDR3 totals 14 residues. The CDR3 region is CASSSGTGGTEAFF. The CDR3 bases are TGCGCCAGCAGTTCCGGGACAGGGGGCACTGAAGCTTTCTTT.

The chain combines TRBV5-1 with TRBJ2-2; 16 nucleotides line up with TRBD2. The V and J ends lost 4 bases and 3 bases, in that order; junction bases with no gene match: 0. CDR1 is SGHRS and CDR2 is YFSETQ in the germline V gene. The CDR3 length is 16 residues. CDR3 nucleotides: TGCGCCAGCAGCGGGACTAGCGGGAGGGACACCGGGGAGCTGTTTTTT. Its protein product is CASSGTSGRDTGELFF.

The sample holds a few counts of this clone. The chain carries TRBV2 and TRBJ1-2, with D possibly TRBD1 on 5 matching bases. V was cut by 1 base and J by 3 bases, with 18 bases left in between. In germline, CDR1 is SNHLY, CDR2 FYNNEI. This CDR3 contains 17 residues. Written as DNA, the CDR3 is TGTGCCAGCAGTGAAGACAAGAGACAGCCAACCCACTATGGCTACACCTTC. Translation gives CASSEDKRQPTHYGYTF. Using reference TRBV2 and TRBJ1-2 for the parts outside the CDR3, the full variable domain is EPEVTQTPSHQVTQMGQEVILRCVPISNHLYFYWYRQILGQKVEFLVSFYNNEISEKSEIFDDQFSVERPDGSNFTLKIRSTKLEDSAMYFCASSEDKRQPTHYGYTFGSGTRLTVV.

The chain combines TRBV12-5 with TRBJ2-5; D may be TRBD1 (5 bases). This CDR3 contains 18 residues. Deletions cut 6 bases from V and 2 bases from J, with 25 bases between. Germline loops: CDR1 LGHNT, CDR2 FRNRAP. This CDR3 is CASGQKNLTATVQETQYF. In DNA form, the CDR3 reads TGTGCTAGTGGCCAAAAAAACCTAACAGCGACAGTTCAAGAGACCCAGTACTTC.

The rearrangement joins TRBV28 to TRBJ1-1; the match to TRBD1 covers 7 bases. This CDR3 is 15 amino acids long. Germline CDR1 is MDHEN and CDR2 is SYDVKM. V lost 5 bases and J lost 0; bases outside the gene matches: 6. The CDR3 DNA reads as TGTGCCAGCAGTGTAACAGGGGACTTGAACACTGAAGCTTTCTTT. Amino acid sequence: CASSVTGDLNTEAFF.

The DNA for the CDR3 is TGCGCCAGCAGCCAAGATTTCGACGGGACACGCAAAGAGACCCAGTACTTC. It yields the protein CASSQDFDGTRKETQYF. V gene TRBV4-1 combines with J gene TRBJ2-5; D might be TRBD1 (6 bases). Trimming took off 0 bases at V and 3 bases at J, with 17 bases between the two ends. This CDR3 is 17 amino acids long. Per the germline V gene, CDR1 is MGHRA and CDR2 is YSYEKL.

This chain links TRBV6-5 with TRBJ2-3; TRBD1 matches at 9 bases. V trimming: 6 bases; J trimming: 6 bases; junction bases outside the gene matches: 7. This CDR3 contains 14 residues. Per the germline V gene, CDR1 is MNHEY and CDR2 is SVGAGI. The CDR3 nucleotides read TGTGCCAGCAGCCTCGGACAGGGGACGGATACGCAGTATTTT. Protein: CASSLGQGTDTQYF.

This chain uses TRBV4-3 with TRBJ2-2; TRBD2 matches 7 bases. The CDR3 has 16 residues. CDR1 is LGHNA, CDR2 YSLEER, per germline. V dropped 1 base and J dropped 3; count of bases not matched to a gene: 5. The chain's CDR3 is CASSQGAGHDTGELFF. In nucleotides, the CDR3 is TGCGCCAGCAGCCAAGGAGCGGGGCATGACACCGGGGAGCTGTTTTTT.

This clone was seen only once. This sequence joins TRBV4-2 and TRBJ1-5, with D hard to call. The CDR3 is made up of 12 amino acids. The germline V and J ends were trimmed by 3 bases and 4 bases, with 4 bases remaining between them. CDR1 is LGHNA and CDR2 is YNFKEQ in the germline V gene. The CDR3 sequence is CASSHENQPQHF. CDR3 coding DNA: TGTGCCAGCAGCCACGAAAATCAGCCCCAGCATTTT.

The chain has TRBV30 and TRBJ1-5; 12 positions match TRBD1. CDR3 length: 15 residues. Germline-derived CDR1 and CDR2 are GTSNPN and SVGIG (reference sequence). V lost 3 bases, J lost 7 bases, and 7 bases stayed unmatched. DNA for the CDR3: TGTGCCTGGAGCCTAGGGACAGGGGGCTGGCAGCCCCAGCATTTT. This codes for CAWSLGTGGWQPQHF.

The genes are TRBV29-1 and TRBJ1-1; 8 bases match TRBD1. Looked up from germline, CDR1 is SQVTM and CDR2 is ANQGSEA. The CDR3 is 13 residues long. Trimming cost V 7 bases and J 7 bases; bases outside gene matches: 11. This chain's CDR3 is CSGRPGGAFEAFF. The CDR3 coding sequence is TGCAGCGGCAGACCAGGGGGCGCTTTTGAAGCTTTCTTT.

The chain has TRBV12-3 or TRBV12-4 and TRBJ1-2; no firm D call. The V and J ends lost 5 bases and 6 bases respectively, with 10 bases between them. The CDR3 totals 12 residues. CDR3 sequence reads: CASSRLPHGYTF. In nucleotides, the CDR3 is TGTGCCAGCAGTCGGCTCCCGCATGGCTACACCTTC.

The chain combines TRBV5-1 with TRBJ2-5; TRBD2 is a possible D gene (6 bases). Trimming left V 0 bases short and J 7 bases short, with 16 bases between. The CDR3 runs to 15 residues. CDR1 and CDR2 from the germline V gene are SGHRS and YFSETQ. CDR3: CASSLVGASEGTQYF. The CDR3 coding sequence is TGCGCCAGCAGCTTGGTAGGGGCTAGCGAGGGGACCCAGTACTTC.